This T cell receptor beta chain appears in the sequencing data of a study of shared clonotypes between healthy human individuals. CD8 cells classed as naive were CD45RO-negative and positively selected for CCR7, excluding terminally differentiated effector memory CD45RA+ cells. Every subset's genomic DNA went evenly onto several immunoSEQ plates. Profiled with immunoSEQ multiplex PCR; TCRdb holds only in-frame clones, not every one. Of about 2.1 million clones listed, about 94% are singletons. Sequencing was done on a sample of naive CD8+ T cells from PBMCs. This sequence originates from a man between 18 and 35 years old in good health. Some clones in this sample may be carry-over from other donors' samples.

The CDR3 reads CASSSGLAGIEQYF. In DNA, the CDR3 is TGCGCCAGCAGCTCGGGACTAGCGGGAATCGAGCAGTACTTC. The chain employs TRBV5-1 and TRBJ2-7, with 13 bases matching TRBD2. Germline V gives CDR1 SGHRS, CDR2 YFSETQ. CDR3 length equals 14 residues. Unmatched junction bases numbered 3, after V lost 3 bases and J lost 6 bases. The full variable domain, in which reference TRBV5-1 and TRBJ2-7 provide the parts outside the CDR3, is KAGVTQTPRYLIKTRGQQVTLSCSPISGHRSVSWYQQTPGQGLQFLFEYFSETQRNKGNFPGRFSGRQFSNSRSEMNVSTLELGDSALYLCASSSGLAGIEQYFGPGTRLTVT.